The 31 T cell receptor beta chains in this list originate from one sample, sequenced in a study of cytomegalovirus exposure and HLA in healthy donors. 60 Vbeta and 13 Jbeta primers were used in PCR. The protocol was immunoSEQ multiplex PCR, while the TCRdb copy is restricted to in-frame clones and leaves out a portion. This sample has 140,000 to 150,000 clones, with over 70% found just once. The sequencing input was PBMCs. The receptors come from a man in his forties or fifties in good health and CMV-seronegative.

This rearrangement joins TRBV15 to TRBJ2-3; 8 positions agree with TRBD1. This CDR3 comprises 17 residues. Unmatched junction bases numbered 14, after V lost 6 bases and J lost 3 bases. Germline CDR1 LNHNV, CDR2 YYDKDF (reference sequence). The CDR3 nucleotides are TGTGCCACCAGTCCATCTAGAGGACAGGGAACGACAGATACGCAGTATTTT. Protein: CATSPSRGQGTTDTQYF.

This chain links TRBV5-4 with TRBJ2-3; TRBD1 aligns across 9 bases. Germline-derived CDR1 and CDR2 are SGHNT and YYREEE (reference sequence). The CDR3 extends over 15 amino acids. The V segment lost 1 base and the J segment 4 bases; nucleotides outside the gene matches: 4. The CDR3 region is CASSLTDRGSDTQYF. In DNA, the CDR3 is TGTGCCAGCAGCTTGACGGACAGGGGATCAGATACGCAGTATTTT. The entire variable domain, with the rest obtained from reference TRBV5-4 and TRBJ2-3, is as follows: ETGVTQSPTHLIKTRGQQVTLRCSSQSGHNTVSWYQQALGQGPQFIFQYYREEENGRGNFPPRFSGLQFPNYSSELNVNALELDDSALYLCASSLTDRGSDTQYFGPGTRLTVL.

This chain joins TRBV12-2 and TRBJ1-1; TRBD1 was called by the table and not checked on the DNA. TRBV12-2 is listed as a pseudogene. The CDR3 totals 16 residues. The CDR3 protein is CASRLATGVRNTEAFF. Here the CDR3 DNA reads TGTGCAAGTCGCTTAGCAACAGGGGTTAGGAACACTGAAGCTTTCTTT.

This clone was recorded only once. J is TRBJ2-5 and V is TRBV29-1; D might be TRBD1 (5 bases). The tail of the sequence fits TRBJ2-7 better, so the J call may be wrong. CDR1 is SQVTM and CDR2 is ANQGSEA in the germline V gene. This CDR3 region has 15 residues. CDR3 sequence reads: CSVEDLGASSYEQYF. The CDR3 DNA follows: TGCAGCGTTGAAGATCTAGGGGCATCCTCCTACGAGCAGTACTTC.

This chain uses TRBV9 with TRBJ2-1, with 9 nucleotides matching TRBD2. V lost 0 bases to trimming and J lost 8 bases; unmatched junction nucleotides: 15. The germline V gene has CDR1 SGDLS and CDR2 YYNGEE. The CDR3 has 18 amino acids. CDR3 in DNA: TGTGCCAGCAGCGTAGGCAGGGGACTAGCTTCGAGAAGTTATGAGCAGTTCTTC. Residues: CASSVGRGLASRSYEQFF.

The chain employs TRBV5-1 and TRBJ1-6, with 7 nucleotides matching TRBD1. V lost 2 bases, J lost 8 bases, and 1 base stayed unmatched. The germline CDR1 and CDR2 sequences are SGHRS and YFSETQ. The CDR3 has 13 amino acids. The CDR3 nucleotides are TGCGCCAGCAGCTTAACAGGGGATTCACCCCTCCACTTT. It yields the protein CASSLTGDSPLHF.

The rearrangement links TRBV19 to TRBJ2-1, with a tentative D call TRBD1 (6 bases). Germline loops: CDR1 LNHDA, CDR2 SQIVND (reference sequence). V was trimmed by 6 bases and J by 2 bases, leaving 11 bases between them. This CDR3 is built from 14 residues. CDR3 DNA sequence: TGTGCCAGTAGACTACAGGGCCCCTACAATGAGCAGTTCTTC. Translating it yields CASRLQGPYNEQFF.

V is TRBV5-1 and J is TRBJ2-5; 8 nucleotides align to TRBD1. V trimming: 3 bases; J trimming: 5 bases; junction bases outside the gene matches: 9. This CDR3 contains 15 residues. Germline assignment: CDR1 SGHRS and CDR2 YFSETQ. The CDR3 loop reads CASSSLPGGEETQYF. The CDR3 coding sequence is TGCGCCAGCAGCTCACTGCCAGGGGGCGAGGAGACCCAGTACTTC. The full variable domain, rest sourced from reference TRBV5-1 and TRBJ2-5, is KAGVTQTPRYLIKTRGQQVTLSCSPISGHRSVSWYQQTPGQGLQFLFEYFSETQRNKGNFPGRFSGRQFSNSRSEMNVSTLELGDSALYLCASSSLPGGEETQYFGPGTRLLVL.

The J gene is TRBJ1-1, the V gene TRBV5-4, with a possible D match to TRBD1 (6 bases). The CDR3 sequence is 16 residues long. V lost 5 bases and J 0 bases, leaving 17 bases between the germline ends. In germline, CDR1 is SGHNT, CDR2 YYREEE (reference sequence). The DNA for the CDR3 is TGTGCCAGCAGTAGAGGGGGGAGGGACATGAACACTGAAGCTTTCTTT. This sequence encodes CASSRGGRDMNTEAFF. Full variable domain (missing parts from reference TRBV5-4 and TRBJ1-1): ETGVTQSPTHLIKTRGQQVTLRCSSQSGHNTVSWYQQALGQGPQFIFQYYREEENGRGNFPPRFSGLQFPNYSSELNVNALELDDSALYLCASSRGGRDMNTEAFFGQGTRLTVV.

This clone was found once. CDR3 in DNA: TGTGCCAGCAGTTTAATTGGGGTCGGCAGGGTCAATGAAGCTTTCTTT. The encoded protein is CASSLIGVGRVNEAFF. The rearrangement links TRBV27 to TRBJ1-1; maybe TRBD1 (5 bases). The CDR3 runs 16 residues. Trimming took off 2 bases at V and 7 bases at J, with 20 bases between the two ends. The V gene's germline CDR1 is MNHEY and CDR2 SMNVEV (reference sequence).

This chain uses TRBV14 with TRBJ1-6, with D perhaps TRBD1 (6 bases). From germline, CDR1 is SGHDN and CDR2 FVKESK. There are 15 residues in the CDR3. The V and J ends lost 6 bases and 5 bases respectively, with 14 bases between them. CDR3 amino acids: CASSRQGPNNSPLHF. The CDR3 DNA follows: TGTGCCAGCAGTCGCCAGGGGCCTAATAATTCACCCCTCCACTTT.

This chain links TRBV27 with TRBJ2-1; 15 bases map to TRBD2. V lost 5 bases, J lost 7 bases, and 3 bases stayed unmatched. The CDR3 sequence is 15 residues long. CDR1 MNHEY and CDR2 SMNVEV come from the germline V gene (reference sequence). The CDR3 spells CASSPGTSGGNEQFF. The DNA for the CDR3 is TGTGCCAGCAGTCCCGGGACTAGCGGGGGGAATGAGCAGTTCTTC.

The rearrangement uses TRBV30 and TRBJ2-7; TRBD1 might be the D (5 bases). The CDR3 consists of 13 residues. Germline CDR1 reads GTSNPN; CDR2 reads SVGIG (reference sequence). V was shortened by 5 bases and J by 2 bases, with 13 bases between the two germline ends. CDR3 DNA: TGTGCCTGGGGGGCCAGAGGAACCTACGAGCAGTACTTC. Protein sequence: CAWGARGTYEQYF.

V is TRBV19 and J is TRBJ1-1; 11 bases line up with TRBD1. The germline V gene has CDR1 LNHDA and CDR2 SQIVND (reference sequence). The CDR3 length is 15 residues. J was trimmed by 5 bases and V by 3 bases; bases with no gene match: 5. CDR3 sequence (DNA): TGTGCCAGTAGTATTTCGGGACAGGGGGTGACTGAAGCTTTCTTT. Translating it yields CASSISGQGVTEAFF.

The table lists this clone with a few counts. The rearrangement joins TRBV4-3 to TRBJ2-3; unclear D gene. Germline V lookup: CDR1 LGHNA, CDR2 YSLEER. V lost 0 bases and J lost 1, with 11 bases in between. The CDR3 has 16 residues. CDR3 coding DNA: TGCGCCAGCAGCCAAGATTCCCGGGTCGGCACAGATACGCAGTATTTT. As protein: CASSQDSRVGTDTQYF.

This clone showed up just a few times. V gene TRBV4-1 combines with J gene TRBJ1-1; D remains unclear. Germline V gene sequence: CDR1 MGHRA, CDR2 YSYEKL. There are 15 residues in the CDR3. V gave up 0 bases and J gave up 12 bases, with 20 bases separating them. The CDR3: CASSQDPTTIMIPFF. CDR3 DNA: TGCGCCAGCAGCCAAGATCCGACAACCATAATGATCCCTTTCTTT.

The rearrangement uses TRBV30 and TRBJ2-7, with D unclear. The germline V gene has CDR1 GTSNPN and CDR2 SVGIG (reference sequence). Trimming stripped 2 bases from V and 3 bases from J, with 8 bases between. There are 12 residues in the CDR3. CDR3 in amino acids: CAWSSLSYEQYF. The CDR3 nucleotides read TGTGCCTGGAGTAGCCTAAGCTACGAGCAGTACTTC.

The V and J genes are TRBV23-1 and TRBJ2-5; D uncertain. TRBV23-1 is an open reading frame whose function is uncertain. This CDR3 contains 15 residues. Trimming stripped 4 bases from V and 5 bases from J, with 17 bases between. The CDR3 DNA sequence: TGCGCCAGCAGTCCCCGTCTCCGGGTTCAGGAGACCCAGTACTTC. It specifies CASSPRLRVQETQYF.

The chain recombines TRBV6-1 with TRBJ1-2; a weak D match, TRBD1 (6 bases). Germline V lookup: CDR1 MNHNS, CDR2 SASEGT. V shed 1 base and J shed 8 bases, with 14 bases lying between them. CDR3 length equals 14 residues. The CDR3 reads CASSEDGRGYGYTF. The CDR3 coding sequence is TGTGCCAGCAGTGAAGACGGGAGGGGGTACGGCTACACCTTC.

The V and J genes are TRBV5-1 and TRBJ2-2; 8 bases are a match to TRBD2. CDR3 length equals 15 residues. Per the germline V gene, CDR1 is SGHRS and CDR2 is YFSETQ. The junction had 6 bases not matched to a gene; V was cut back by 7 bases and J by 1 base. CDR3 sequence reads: CASRRGDLNTGELFF. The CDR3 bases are TGCGCCAGCCGGCGGGGGGACCTGAACACCGGGGAGCTGTTTTTT.

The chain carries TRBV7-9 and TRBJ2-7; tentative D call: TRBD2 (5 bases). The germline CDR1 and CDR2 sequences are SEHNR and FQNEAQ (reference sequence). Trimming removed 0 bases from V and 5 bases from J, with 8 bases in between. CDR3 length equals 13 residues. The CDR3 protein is CASSLAQRDEQYF. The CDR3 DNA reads TGTGCCAGCAGCTTAGCGCAGAGGGACGAGCAGTACTTC. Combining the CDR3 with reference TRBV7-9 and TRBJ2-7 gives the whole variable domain DTGVSQNPRHKITKRGQNVTFRCDPISEHNRLYWYRQTLGQGPEFLTYFQNEAQLEKSRLLSDRFSAERPKGSFSTLEIQRTEQGDSAMYLCASSLAQRDEQYFGPGTRLTVT.

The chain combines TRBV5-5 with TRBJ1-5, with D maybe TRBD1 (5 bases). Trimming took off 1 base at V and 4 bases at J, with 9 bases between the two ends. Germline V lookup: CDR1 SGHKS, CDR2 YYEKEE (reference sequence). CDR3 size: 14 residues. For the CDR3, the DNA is TGTGCCAGCAGCTTGACCCCAGGGAATCAGCCCCAGCATTTT. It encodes CASSLTPGNQPQHF.

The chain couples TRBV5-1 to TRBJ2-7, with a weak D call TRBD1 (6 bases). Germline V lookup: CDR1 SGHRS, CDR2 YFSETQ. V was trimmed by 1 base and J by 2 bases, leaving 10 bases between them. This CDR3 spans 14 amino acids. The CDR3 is CASSLSGTTYEQYF. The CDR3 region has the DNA TGCGCCAGCAGCTTGTCGGGGACAACCTACGAGCAGTACTTC.

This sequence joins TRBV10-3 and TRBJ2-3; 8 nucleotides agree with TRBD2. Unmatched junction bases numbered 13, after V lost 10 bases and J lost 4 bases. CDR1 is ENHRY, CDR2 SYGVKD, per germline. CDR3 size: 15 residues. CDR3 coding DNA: TGTGCCACCGCCCGAGAGACTAGCGCCCCAGATACGCAGTATTTT. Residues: CATARETSAPDTQYF.

The CDR3 DNA follows: TGCGCCAGCAGTGAAGTGGGGCTAGCGGGAGCGGCGGGTAATGAGCAGTTCTTC. This gives the protein CASSEVGLAGAAGNEQFF. The chain is built from TRBV10-2 and TRBJ2-1; 10 nucleotides match TRBD2. The CDR3 contains 18 residues. Germline V gene data show CDR1 as WSHSY and CDR2 as SAAADI. The J segment lost 7 bases and the V segment lost 3 bases, leaving 15 bases of the junction unmatched.

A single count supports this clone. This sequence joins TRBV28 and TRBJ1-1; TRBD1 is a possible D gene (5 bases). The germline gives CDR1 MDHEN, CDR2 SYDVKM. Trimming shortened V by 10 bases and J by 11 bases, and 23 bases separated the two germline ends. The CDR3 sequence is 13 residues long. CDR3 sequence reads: CATNAADTLGAFF. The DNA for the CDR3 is TGTGCCACTAACGCCGCGGACACCCTTGGCGCTTTCTTT.

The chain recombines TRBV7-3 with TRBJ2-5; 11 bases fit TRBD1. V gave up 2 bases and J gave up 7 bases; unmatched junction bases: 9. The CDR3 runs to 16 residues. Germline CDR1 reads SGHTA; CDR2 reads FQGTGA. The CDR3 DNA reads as TGTGCCAGCAGCTTAGATCAGGACAGGGGGCGGGTGACCCAGTACTTC. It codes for CASSLDQDRGRVTQYF.

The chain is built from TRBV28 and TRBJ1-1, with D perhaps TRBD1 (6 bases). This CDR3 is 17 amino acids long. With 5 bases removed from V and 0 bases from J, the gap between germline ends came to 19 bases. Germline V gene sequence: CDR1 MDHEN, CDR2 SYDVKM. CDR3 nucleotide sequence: TGTGCCAGCAGTAGACGGAGGGGGGGAGGGGTGAACACTGAAGCTTTCTTT. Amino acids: CASSRRRGGGVNTEAFF. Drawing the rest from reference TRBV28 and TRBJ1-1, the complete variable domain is DVKVTQSSRYLVKRTGEKVFLECVQDMDHENMFWYRQDPGLGLRLIYFSYDVKMKEKGDIPEGYSVSREKKERFSLILESASTNQTSMYLCASSRRRGGGVNTEAFFGQGTRLTVV.

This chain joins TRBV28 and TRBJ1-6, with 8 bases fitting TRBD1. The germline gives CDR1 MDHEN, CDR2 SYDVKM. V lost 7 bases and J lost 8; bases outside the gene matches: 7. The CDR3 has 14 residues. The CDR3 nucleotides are TGTGCCAGCATCAAGGCAGGGGGCTATTCACCCCTCCACTTT. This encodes CASIKAGGYSPLHF.

Here the CDR3 reads CASSEGRGINQPQHF. In nucleotides, the CDR3 is TGTGCCAGCAGTGAAGGCAGGGGGATAAATCAGCCCCAGCATTTT. The chain links TRBV6-1 to TRBJ1-5; 7 bases match TRBD1. V shed 1 base, J shed 4 bases, and the junction held 4 bases outside the gene matches. Per the germline V gene, CDR1 is MNHNS and CDR2 is SASEGT. This CDR3 region has 15 residues.

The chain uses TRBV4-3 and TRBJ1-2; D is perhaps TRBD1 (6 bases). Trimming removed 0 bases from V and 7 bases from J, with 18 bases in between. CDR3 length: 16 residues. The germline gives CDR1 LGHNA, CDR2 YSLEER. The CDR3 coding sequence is TGCGCCAGCAGCCAAGATTCGGGGGGGGCGCTTAGTGGCTACACCTTC. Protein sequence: CASSQDSGGALSGYTF.